A single sample is the source of the 22 T cell receptor beta chains below, sequenced in a study of T cell responses to AZD1222 COVID-19 vaccine. This table comes from immunoSEQ multiplex PCR, and its TCRdb copy is limited to in-frame clones, with some not included. This table holds approximately 72,000 clones, about nine tenths found once. The sequencing here drew on peripheral blood, taken 28 days after the second AZD1222 dose. The receptor set was obtained from an adult who received the AZD1222 COVID-19 vaccine.

This clone was observed many times. The rearrangement links TRBV13 to TRBJ2-4, with D uncertain. Germline CDR1 reads PRHDT; CDR2 reads FYEKMQ (reference sequence). The CDR3 runs to 13 residues. The ends were cut back, 1 base at V and 9 bases at J, with 10 bases in the middle. The CDR3 here is CASSLEGFRIQYF. For the CDR3, the DNA is TGTGCCAGCAGCTTAGAGGGATTCCGCATTCAGTACTTC. Full variable domain (outside the CDR3, taken from reference TRBV13 and TRBJ2-4): AAGVIQSPRHLIKEKRETATLKCYPIPRHDTVYWYQQGPGQDPQFLISFYEKMQSDKGSIPDRFSAQQFSDYHSELNMSSLELGDSALYFCASSLEGFRIQYFGAGTRLSVL.

V is TRBV28 and J is TRBJ2-7, with TRBD2 identical over 10 bases. There are 15 residues in the CDR3. The V gene's germline CDR1 is MDHEN and CDR2 SYDVKM. Trimming removed 4 bases from V and 2 bases from J; junction bases left unmatched: 5. CDR3 loop: CASSSVAGGAYEQYF. The CDR3 region has the DNA TGTGCCAGCAGTTCAGTAGCGGGAGGCGCCTACGAGCAGTACTTC.

The rearrangement joins TRBV28 to TRBJ1-5, with no clear D. Germline CDR1 and CDR2: MDHEN and SYDVKM. The CDR3 has 14 amino acids. Trimming took 4 bases from V and 4 from J, leaving 11 bases between them. The CDR3 DNA reads TGTGCCAGCAGTTCCGAGGCAGTGAATCAGCCCCAGCATTTT. Translated: CASSSEAVNQPQHF.

This chain joins TRBV29-1 and TRBJ2-2; 9 bases agree with TRBD1. Trimming removed 4 bases from V and 7 bases from J; junction bases left unmatched: 7. The length of the CDR3 is 14 residues. CDR1 and CDR2 from the germline V gene are SQVTM and ANQGSEA. The CDR3 protein is CSVVQGAGDGELFF. CDR3 bases: TGCAGCGTTGTACAGGGGGCGGGAGACGGGGAGCTGTTTTTT.

This chain links TRBV6-4 with TRBJ2-1; TRBD1 matches 7 bases. The CDR3 sequence is 13 residues long. V shed 6 bases and J 9 bases; nucleotides not matched to a gene: 8. The germline V gene has CDR1 MRHNA and CDR2 SNTAGT. The CDR3 region is CASRRQGGGEQFF. The CDR3 coding sequence is TGTGCCAGCAGGAGACAGGGCGGCGGTGAGCAGTTCTTC.

The rearrangement uses TRBV19 and TRBJ2-1, with 9 positions matching TRBD1. CDR3 length: 15 residues. V lost 5 bases, J lost 12 bases, and 14 bases stayed unmatched. Germline V lookup: CDR1 LNHDA, CDR2 SQIVND (reference sequence). In DNA, the CDR3 is TGTGCCAGTAGTCCCCGGACAGGGGACCCCGGGTCGCAGTTCTTC. Protein product: CASSPRTGDPGSQFF. The complete variable domain, with remaining parts taken from reference TRBV19 and TRBJ2-1, reads DGGITQSPKYLFRKEGQNVTLSCEQNLNHDAMYWYRQDPGQGLRLIYYSQIVNDFQKGDIAEGYSVSREKKESFPLTVTSAQKNPTAFYLCASSPRTGDPGSQFFGPGTRLTVL.

The chain joins TRBV20-1 to TRBJ2-5; TRBD2 might be the D (5 bases). Trimming removed 3 bases at V and 3 bases at J, with 17 bases between. Germline assignment: CDR1 DFQATT and CDR2 SNEGSKA (reference sequence). CDR3 length equals 15 residues. The CDR3, as DNA: TGCAGTGCTAGTGCAGTAGCGAGAACCAAAGAGACCCAGTACTTC. This codes for CSASAVARTKETQYF.

This clone appeared once. The rearrangement links TRBV10-3 to TRBJ2-7; D not certain. V shed 2 bases and J shed 4 bases, with 3 bases lying between them. Germline CDR1 and CDR2: ENHRY and SYGVKD. There are 11 residues in the CDR3. CDR3 in DNA: TGTGCCATCAGTGAGCTATACGAGCAGTACTTC. Its protein product is CAISELYEQYF.

The chain is built from TRBV29-1 and TRBJ2-1; 8 bases are a match to TRBD2. The V and J ends lost 7 bases and 4 bases, in that order; junction bases with no gene match: 9. Germline V gene sequence: CDR1 SQVTM, CDR2 ANQGSEA. The CDR3 totals 14 residues. The CDR3 sequence is CSAKGAGDYNEQFF. The CDR3 DNA follows: TGCAGCGCCAAGGGAGCGGGGGATTACAATGAGCAGTTCTTC.

The rearrangement joins TRBV28 to TRBJ2-2; D unresolved. V gave up 5 bases and J gave up 4 bases, with 17 bases separating them. CDR3 length equals 16 residues. Germline loops: CDR1 MDHEN, CDR2 SYDVKM. The CDR3 sequence is CASSPGYREPTGELFF. The CDR3 coding sequence is TGTGCCAGCAGTCCAGGTTACAGAGAACCCACCGGGGAGCTGTTTTTT. Together with reference TRBV28 and TRBJ2-2, the CDR3 gives the full variable domain: DVKVTQSSRYLVKRTGEKVFLECVQDMDHENMFWYRQDPGLGLRLIYFSYDVKMKEKGDIPEGYSVSREKKERFSLILESASTNQTSMYLCASSPGYREPTGELFFGEGSRLTVL.

The chain carries TRBV7-2 and TRBJ2-7, with no clear D. V lost 1 base to trimming and J lost 0 bases, with 10 bases between them. CDR3 length: 15 amino acids. Germline-derived CDR1 and CDR2 are SGHTA and FQGNSA. The CDR3: CASSLDATSSYEQYF. As DNA, the CDR3 is TGTGCCAGCAGCTTAGACGCGACGAGCTCCTACGAGCAGTACTTC.

The chain links TRBV19 to TRBJ1-2, with a possible D match to TRBD1 (6 bases). From germline, CDR1 is LNHDA and CDR2 SQIVND (reference sequence). The V end was cut by 4 bases, the J end by 8 bases, with 17 bases between. The CDR3 is made up of 14 amino acids. CDR3 nucleotide sequence: TGTGCCAGTAGTAATCGACAGGCTGGCTTAGGCTACACCTTC. The encoded protein is CASSNRQAGLGYTF.

In its sample, this clone was seen a few times. The chain uses TRBV14 and TRBJ2-6; 7 bases match TRBD2. The CDR3 length is 20 residues. Trimming cost V 0 bases and J 2 bases; bases outside gene matches: 13. Per the germline V gene, CDR1 is SGHDN and CDR2 is FVKESK. CDR3: CASSQDGWLSSGTGANVLTF. CDR3 nucleotides: TGTGCCAGCAGCCAAGATGGCTGGTTGTCTAGCGGAACTGGGGCCAACGTCCTGACTTTC.

The genes are TRBV9 and TRBJ2-1, with TRBD1 matching over 7 bases. Unmatched junction bases numbered 5, after V lost 0 bases and J lost 5 bases. In germline, CDR1 is SGDLS, CDR2 YYNGEE. This CDR3 is 15 amino acids long. The CDR3 here is CASSVEGDRDNEQFF. CDR3 bases: TGTGCCAGCAGCGTAGAGGGGGACAGAGACAATGAGCAGTTCTTC.

This chain connects TRBV30 to TRBJ2-2; no definite D call. Per the germline V gene, CDR1 is GTSNPN and CDR2 is SVGIG (reference sequence). There are 14 residues in the CDR3. Trimming removed 2 bases from V and 1 base from J, with 8 bases in between. DNA of the CDR3: TGTGCCTGGAGTCTCGTCGTGAACACCGGGGAGCTGTTTTTT. Translating it yields CAWSLVVNTGELFF.

This clone was seen a single time. CDR3 region: CASSGTGVMISQPQHF. DNA for the CDR3: TGTGCCAGCTCTGGCACAGGGGTGATGATTTCGCAGCCCCAGCATTTT. The gene calls are TRBV2 and TRBJ1-5; 7 nucleotides align to TRBD1. V gave up 8 bases and J gave up 7 bases; unmatched junction bases: 17. Germline CDR1 reads SNHLY; CDR2 reads FYNNEI. There are 16 residues in the CDR3. The full variable domain, completed using reference TRBV2 and TRBJ1-5, is EPEVTQTPSHQVTQMGQEVILRCVPISNHLYFYWYRQILGQKVEFLVSFYNNEISEKSEIFDDQFSVERPDGSNFTLKIRSTKLEDSAMYFCASSGTGVMISQPQHFGDGTRLSIL.

V usage is TRBV6-2 or TRBV6-3 and J usage is TRBJ1-6; D is ambiguous. The germline gives CDR1 MNHEY, CDR2 SVGEGT. This CDR3 is built from 15 residues. Trimming took 2 bases from V and 7 from J, leaving 12 bases between them. CDR3 residues: CASSYRAQLNSPLHF. The CDR3 nucleotides read TGTGCCAGCAGTTACCGGGCCCAGCTCAATTCACCCCTCCACTTT.

This chain connects TRBV7-9 to TRBJ2-3; D may match TRBD1 or TRBD2 (6 bases each). CDR1 SEHNR and CDR2 FQNEAQ come from the germline V gene (reference sequence). The CDR3 is made up of 15 amino acids. V dropped 6 bases and J dropped 2 bases, with 15 bases sitting between them. CDR3 in DNA: TGTGCCAGCAGGCCTACCGGGGGCCTCACAGATACGCAGTATTTT. Residues: CASRPTGGLTDTQYF.

This chain links TRBV11-3 with TRBJ2-7; 8 bases are a match to TRBD1. The CDR3 covers 13 residues. Germline V CDR1 and CDR2: SGHNT, YENEEA. Trimming took 7 bases from V and 0 from J; bases not matched to a gene: 2. CDR3 DNA sequence: TGTGCCAGCAAAGGACAGGGCTCCTACGAGCAGTACTTC. Its translation: CASKGQGSYEQYF.

The chain carries TRBV18 and TRBJ1-1, with a tentative D call TRBD1 (6 bases). The CDR3 totals 14 residues. Trimming stripped 5 bases from V and 1 base from J, with 11 bases between. CDR1 is KGHSH and CDR2 is LQKENI in the germline V gene. CDR3 sequence: CASSGGARNTEAFF. The CDR3 DNA sequence: TGTGCCAGCTCAGGGGGCGCAAGGAACACTGAAGCTTTCTTT.

The chain is built from TRBV4-2 and TRBJ2-3, with TRBD1 as a possible D gene (7 bases). Germline loops: CDR1 LGHNA, CDR2 YNFKEQ. Trimming shortened V by 4 bases and J by 0 bases, and 11 bases separated the two germline ends. There are 15 residues in the CDR3. The DNA for the CDR3 is TGTGCCAGCAGCCTGGGGGGACAGAGCACAGATACGCAGTATTTT. This gives the protein CASSLGGQSTDTQYF.

The V call is TRBV10-3, the J call TRBJ2-7; 7 nucleotides line up with TRBD1. The ends lost 3 bases at V and 4 bases at J; junction bases unmatched: 9. Germline V gene data show CDR1 as ENHRY and CDR2 as SYGVKD. The CDR3 contains 15 residues. The CDR3 here is CAISEIYRGSYEQYF. CDR3 nucleotide sequence: TGTGCCATCAGTGAAATCTACAGGGGCTCGTACGAGCAGTACTTC.